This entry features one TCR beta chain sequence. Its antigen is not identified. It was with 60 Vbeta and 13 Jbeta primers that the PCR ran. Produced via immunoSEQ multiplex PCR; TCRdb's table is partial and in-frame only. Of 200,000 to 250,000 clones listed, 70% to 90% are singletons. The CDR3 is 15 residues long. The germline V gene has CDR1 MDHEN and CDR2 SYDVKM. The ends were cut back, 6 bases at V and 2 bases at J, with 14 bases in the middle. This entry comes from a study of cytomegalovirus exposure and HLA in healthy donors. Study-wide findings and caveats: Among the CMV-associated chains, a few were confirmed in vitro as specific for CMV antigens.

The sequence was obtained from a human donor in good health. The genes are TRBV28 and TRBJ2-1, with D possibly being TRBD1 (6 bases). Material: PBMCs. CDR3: CASRLGGRPYNEQFF. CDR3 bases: TGTGCCAGCAGACTAGGGGGTCGTCCCTACAATGAGCAGTTCTTC. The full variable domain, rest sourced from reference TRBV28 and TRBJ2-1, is DVKVTQSSRYLVKRTGEKVFLECVQDMDHENMFWYRQDPGLGLRLIYFSYDVKMKEKGDIPEGYSVSREKKERFSLILESASTNQTSMYLCASRLGGRPYNEQFFGPGTRLTVL.